The 26 T cell receptor beta chains listed next were all sequenced from one sample in a study of blood T cell repertoires in COVID-19. Using immunoSEQ multiplex PCR, the repertoire was profiled, and TCRdb retains in-frame clones only, with some absent. Counted here are under 200,000 clones, 85% to 90% occurring once; the ten biggest clones make up approximately 0.6%. The specimen was peripheral blood. These receptors all come from a man between 60 and 75 years old with COVID-19, enrolled during active disease.

The chain is built from TRBV4-3 and TRBJ2-3, with 9 bases fitting TRBD2. V trimming: 7 bases; J trimming: 0 bases; junction bases outside the gene matches: 8. The CDR3 loop spans 16 amino acids. Germline V gene data show CDR1 as LGHNA and CDR2 as YSLEER. The CDR3 DNA reads as TGCGCCAGCACACTCGGGACTAGCCTAAGCACAGATACGCAGTATTTT. This gives the protein CASTLGTSLSTDTQYF.

This chain links TRBV6-5 with TRBJ2-3, with D maybe TRBD1 (6 bases). Trimming took off 6 bases at V and 2 bases at J, with 12 bases between the two ends. Looked up from germline, CDR1 is MNHEY and CDR2 is SVGAGI. This CDR3 is built from 14 residues. The chain's CDR3 is CASRDRTNTDTQYF. DNA of the CDR3: TGTGCCAGCAGAGACAGGACAAACACAGATACGCAGTATTTT.

Only one count was recorded for this clone. The gene calls are TRBV5-8 and TRBJ1-1, with D tentatively TRBD1 (6 bases). CDR3 size: 14 residues. The germline V gene has CDR1 SGHTS and CDR2 YDEGEE. The V and J ends lost 4 bases and 0 bases respectively, with 10 bases between them. CDR3 in amino acids: CASSPGTLNTEAFF. Here the CDR3 DNA reads TGTGCCAGCAGCCCAGGGACACTGAACACTGAAGCTTTCTTT.

The chain is built from TRBV18 and TRBJ1-1; the D gene is possibly TRBD1 (6 bases). Germline V lookup: CDR1 KGHSH, CDR2 LQKENI. The CDR3 loop spans 14 amino acids. Trimming left V 4 bases short and J 1 base short, with 10 bases between. This CDR3 reads CASSLGQRNTEAFF. CDR3 DNA: TGTGCCAGCTCACTTGGACAGCGGAACACTGAAGCTTTCTTT.

CDR3 amino acids: CASSPSPSYEQYF. In nucleotides, the CDR3 is TGTGCCAGCAGTCCGAGTCCCTCCTACGAGCAGTACTTC. The V and J genes are TRBV12-3 or TRBV12-4 and TRBJ2-7; D is uncertain. The ends were cut back, 5 bases at V and 0 bases at J, with 8 bases in the middle. The CDR3 totals 13 residues.

The chain is built from TRBV4-2 and TRBJ1-4; TRBD1 aligns across 9 bases. The trim removed 0 bases at V and 3 bases at J, leaving 11 bases unmatched. This CDR3 has 19 amino acids. Germline lookup yields CDR1 LGHNA and CDR2 YNFKEQ. The chain's CDR3 is CASSQDLGQGILPNEKLFF. DNA of the CDR3: TGTGCCAGCAGCCAAGATTTGGGACAGGGAATTCTCCCTAATGAAAAACTGTTTTTT.

This chain links TRBV5-8 with TRBJ2-1; 7 bases map to TRBD1. V lost 2 bases to trimming and J lost 4 bases; unmatched junction nucleotides: 3. Germline assignment: CDR1 SGHTS and CDR2 YDEGEE. CDR3 length equals 14 residues. CDR3 in amino acids: CASSFTGQYNEQFF. The CDR3 DNA is TGTGCCAGCAGCTTTACGGGACAGTACAATGAGCAGTTCTTC.

This chain uses TRBV19 with TRBJ1-2; the D is unclear. Germline values: CDR1 LNHDA, CDR2 SQIVND (reference sequence). V lost 5 bases and J 7 bases, leaving 11 bases between the germline ends. The CDR3 runs 12 residues. In DNA form, the CDR3 reads TGTGCCAGTAGTCCTTCGATCGGTGGCTACACCTTC. Its translation is CASSPSIGGYTF.

The rearrangement links TRBV6-2 or TRBV6-3 to TRBJ2-3, with 9 positions matching TRBD1. Trimming took 2 bases from V and 6 from J; bases not matched to a gene: 6. CDR1 and CDR2 from the germline V gene are MNHEY and SVGEGT. CDR3 size: 15 residues. CDR3 loop: CASSYGTGKWDTQYF. The DNA of the CDR3 is TGTGCCAGCAGTTACGGGACAGGGAAGTGGGATACGCAGTATTTT.

The J gene is TRBJ2-6, the V gene TRBV4-3; D perhaps matches TRBD1 (5 bases). The V end lost 1 base, the J end lost 0 bases, and 13 bases lay between the germline ends. Germline CDR1 is LGHNA and CDR2 is YSLEER. The CDR3 extends over 18 amino acids. The CDR3 DNA sequence: TGCGCCAGCAGCCAAGGGGTAGGGGCAACCTCTGGGGCCAACGTCCTGACTTTC. Its translation is CASSQGVGATSGANVLTF.

This chain joins TRBV19 and TRBJ2-6; 8 bases line up with TRBD1. CDR1 and CDR2 from the germline V gene are LNHDA and SQIVND (reference sequence). The CDR3 spans 16 residues. Trimming removed 6 bases from V and 3 bases from J; junction bases left unmatched: 7. Written as DNA, the CDR3 is TGTGCCAGTAGCCGACAGGGGAATGGTGGGGCCAACGTCCTGACTTTC. Encoded protein: CASSRQGNGGANVLTF.

The genes are TRBV10-3 and TRBJ1-1, with 8 bases that match TRBD1. The CDR3 sequence is 15 residues long. The ends lost 0 bases at V and 1 base at J; junction bases unmatched: 1. CDR1 and CDR2 from the germline V gene are ENHRY and SYGVKD. CDR3 loop: CAISESGQGNTEAFF. In nucleotides, the CDR3 is TGTGCCATCAGTGAGTCTGGACAGGGGAACACTGAAGCTTTCTTT.

CDR3 bases: TGTGCCAGCAGCTTAGCGCCGGGACTAGCGGGAGGCCGCTCCTACAATGAGCAGTTCTTC. It specifies CASSLAPGLAGGRSYNEQFF. This chain connects TRBV7-2 to TRBJ2-1; 15 nucleotides align to TRBD2. The V gene's germline CDR1 is SGHTA and CDR2 FQGNSA. V shed 0 bases and J 0 bases; nucleotides not matched to a gene: 6. This CDR3 has 20 amino acids. Looking up the rest from reference TRBV7-2 and TRBJ2-1 gives the full variable domain: GAGVSQSPSNKVTEKGKDVELRCDPISGHTALYWYRQSLGQGLEFLIYFQGNSAPDKSGLPSDRFSAERTGGSVSTLTIQRTQQEDSAVYLCASSLAPGLAGGRSYNEQFFGPGTRLTVL.

A few counts support this clone. This chain joins TRBV11-1 and TRBJ2-3; D possibly corresponds to TRBD1 (5 bases). V was trimmed by 4 bases and J by 6 bases, leaving 5 bases between them. The germline V gene has CDR1 SGHAT and CDR2 FQDESV (reference sequence). CDR3 length: 11 amino acids. The CDR3 is CASSSGDTQYF. Here the CDR3 DNA reads TGTGCCAGCAGCTCAGGGGATACGCAGTATTTT.

The chain carries TRBV3-1 (or the pseudogene TRBV3-2) and TRBJ2-5; D remains unclear. The V gene's germline CDR1 is LGHDT and CDR2 YNNKEL (reference sequence). The CDR3 consists of 15 residues. V was trimmed by 0 bases and J by 6 bases, leaving 14 bases between them. The CDR3 sequence: CASSQETGLRKTQYF. The CDR3 DNA follows: TGTGCCAGCAGCCAAGAGACTGGTTTGAGGAAGACCCAGTACTTC.

The CDR3 loop is CASTPLQGNGQPQHF. CDR3 bases: TGTGCCAGCACCCCTCTGCAGGGCAACGGTCAGCCCCAGCATTTT. This rearrangement joins TRBV28 to TRBJ1-5; D might be TRBD1 (5 bases). V shed 7 bases and J shed 6 bases, with 19 bases lying between them. There are 15 residues in the CDR3. CDR1 is MDHEN, CDR2 SYDVKM, per germline.

The V and J genes are TRBV19 and TRBJ1-2, with 8 bases that match TRBD1. V shed 6 bases, J shed 7 bases, and the junction held 16 bases outside the gene matches. The CDR3 is 16 residues long. In germline, CDR1 is LNHDA, CDR2 SQIVND (reference sequence). This chain's CDR3 is CASRGGAGGASFGYTF. CDR3 nucleotides: TGTGCCAGTAGGGGAGGGGCAGGGGGCGCTTCTTTTGGCTACACCTTC.

Regarding this clone: In the same sample, other DNA sequences code for this CDR3. The chain employs TRBV11-3 and TRBJ2-7; no firm D call. CDR3 length: 14 residues. Deletions cut 5 bases from V and 3 bases from J, with 14 bases between. From germline, CDR1 is SGHNT and CDR2 YENEEA. CDR3 bases: TGTGCCAGCAGCCGAGTTACACGCGGCTACGAGCAGTACTTC. Translation gives CASSRVTRGYEQYF.

V usage is TRBV6-2 or TRBV6-3 and J usage is TRBJ2-7; D ambiguous. Between the trimmed V and J ends, which lost 3 bases and 3 bases, there was a span of 6 bases. The V gene's germline CDR1 is MNHEY and CDR2 SVGEGT. This CDR3 contains 12 residues. In nucleotides, the CDR3 is TGTGCCAGCAGTTATTATAGCTACGAGCAGTACTTC. Its translation: CASSYYSYEQYF.

The chain recombines TRBV29-1 with TRBJ1-2; D is ambiguous. Trimming shortened V by 0 bases and J by 1 base, and 6 bases separated the two germline ends. CDR3 length equals 13 residues. Germline CDR1 SQVTM, CDR2 ANQGSEA. The CDR3 region has the DNA TGCAGCGTTGAAGAACAGAGTAACTATGGCTACACCTTC. Residues: CSVEEQSNYGYTF.

The J gene is TRBJ1-4, the V gene TRBV18, with TRBD1 matching 7 bases. The CDR3 length is 15 residues. Germline trimming cut 3 bases from V and 4 bases from J; bases unmatched to any gene: 5. Germline CDR1 reads KGHSH; CDR2 reads LQKENI. DNA for the CDR3: TGTGCCAGCTCACCGAGACAGGGTCTTAATGAAAAACTGTTTTTT. Translating gives CASSPRQGLNEKLFF.

Comment on this clone: Additional DNA sequences in this sample encode the identical CDR3. The chain employs TRBV18 and TRBJ2-3, with TRBD1 matching 7 bases. V was clipped by 0 bases and J by 2 bases; unmatched bases: 5. Looked up from germline, CDR1 is KGHSH and CDR2 is LQKENI. The CDR3 spans 16 residues. The CDR3 nucleotides read TGTGCCAGCTCACCACCCAGGGGGTCTTCCACAGATACGCAGTATTTT. Translated, it gives CASSPPRGSSTDTQYF.

There are a few counts of this clone. V is TRBV6-1 and J is TRBJ1-1; tentative D call: TRBD1 (5 bases). Trimming removed 2 bases at V and 4 bases at J, with 20 bases between. CDR1 is MNHNS, CDR2 SASEGT, per germline. The CDR3 length is 17 residues. The CDR3 nucleotides read TGTGCCAGCAGTGAAATCTGGGGGGTTTCCGATTGCACTGAAGCTTTCTTT. Residues: CASSEIWGVSDCTEAFF.

The chain has TRBV7-9 and TRBJ1-1; D ambiguous. Germline lookup yields CDR1 SEHNR and CDR2 FQNEAQ (reference sequence). The V end was cut by 1 base, the J end by 1 base, with 10 bases between. The CDR3 runs to 15 residues. This CDR3 reads CASSLVSGGNTEAFF. Here the CDR3 DNA reads TGTGCCAGCAGCTTAGTCTCGGGAGGGAACACTGAAGCTTTCTTT.

The chain employs TRBV24-1 and TRBJ2-2, with TRBD2 identical over 10 bases. Per the germline V gene, CDR1 is KGHDR and CDR2 is SFDVKD. The CDR3 loop spans 19 amino acids. J lost 4 bases, V lost 3 bases, and 13 bases had no gene match. The CDR3 DNA sequence: TGTGCCACCAGTGATATGAACGAGCTAGCGGGAGCAGGCACCGGGGAGCTGTTTTTT. This translates into CATSDMNELAGAGTGELFF.

The V gene is TRBV6-6, the J gene TRBJ2-5; D is uncertain. Trimming removed 8 bases from V and 5 bases from J, with 6 bases in between. Germline CDR1 and CDR2: MNHNY and SVGAGI (reference sequence). CDR3 size: 10 residues. The CDR3 bases are TGTGCCAGCCTCGGGGAGACCCAGTACTTC. Its translation is CASLGETQYF.